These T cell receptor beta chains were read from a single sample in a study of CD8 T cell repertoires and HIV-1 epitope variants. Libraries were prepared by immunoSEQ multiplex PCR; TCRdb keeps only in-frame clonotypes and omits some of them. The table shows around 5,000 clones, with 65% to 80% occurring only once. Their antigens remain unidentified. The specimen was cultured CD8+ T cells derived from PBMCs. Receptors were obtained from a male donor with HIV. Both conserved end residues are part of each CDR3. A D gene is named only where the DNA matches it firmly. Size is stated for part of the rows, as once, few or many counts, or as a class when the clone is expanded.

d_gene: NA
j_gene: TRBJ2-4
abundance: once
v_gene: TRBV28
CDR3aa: CASSFPPPGDRMGGKNIQYF
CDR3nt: TGTGCCAGCAGTTTCCCCCCTCCTGGTGACAGGATGGGAGGCAAAAACATTCAGTACTTC

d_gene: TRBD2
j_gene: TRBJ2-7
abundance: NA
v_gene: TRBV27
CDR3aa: CASSFGAGEASEQYF
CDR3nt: TGTGCCAGCAGTTTTGGGGCGGGAGAAGCTTCCGAGCAGTACTTC

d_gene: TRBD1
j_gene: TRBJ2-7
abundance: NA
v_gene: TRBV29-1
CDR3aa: CSIRDRVTYEQYF
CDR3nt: TGCAGCATCCGGGACAGGGTAACGTACGAGCAGTACTTC

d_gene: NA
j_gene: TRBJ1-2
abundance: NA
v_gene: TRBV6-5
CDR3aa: CASSYSSADGYTF
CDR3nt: TGTGCCAGCAGTTACTCGAGCGCAGATGGCTACACCTTC

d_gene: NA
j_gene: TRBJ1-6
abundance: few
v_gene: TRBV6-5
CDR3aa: CASSPDSSYNSPLHF
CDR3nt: TGTGCCAGCAGTCCGGACAGCTCTTATAATTCACCCCTCCACTTT

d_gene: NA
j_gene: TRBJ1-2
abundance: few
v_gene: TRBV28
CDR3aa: CASSLGLRAAYGYTF
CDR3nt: TGTGCCAGCAGTTTGGGATTAAGAGCGGCCTATGGCTACACCTTC

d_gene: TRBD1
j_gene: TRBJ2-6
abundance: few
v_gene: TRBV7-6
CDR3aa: CASSTRQGSGANVLTF
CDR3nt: TGTGCCAGCAGCACGCGACAGGGCTCTGGGGCCAACGTCCTGACTTTC

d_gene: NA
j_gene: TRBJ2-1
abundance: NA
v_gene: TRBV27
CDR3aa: CASSSRDSDEQFF
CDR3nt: TGTGCCAGCAGTTCCCGGGACTCGGATGAGCAGTTCTTC

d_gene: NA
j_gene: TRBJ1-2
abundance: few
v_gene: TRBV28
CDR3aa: CASSLDPTDFNYGYTF
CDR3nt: TGTGCCAGCAGTCTGGACCCGACAGATTTTAACTATGGCTACACCTTC

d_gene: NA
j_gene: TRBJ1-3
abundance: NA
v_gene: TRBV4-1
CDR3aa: CASSQAEGSGNTIYF
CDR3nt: TGCGCCAGCAGCCAAGCGGAGGGGTCTGGAAACACCATATATTTT

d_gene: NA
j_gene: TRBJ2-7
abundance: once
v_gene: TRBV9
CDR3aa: CASSVDPDPGKDSYEQYF
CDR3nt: TGTGCCAGCAGCGTAGACCCTGATCCGGGAAAGGACTCCTACGAGCAGTACTTC

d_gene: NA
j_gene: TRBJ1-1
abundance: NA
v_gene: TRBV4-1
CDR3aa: CASSLGGNTEAFF
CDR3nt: TGCGCCAGCAGCCTTGGAGGGAACACTGAAGCTTTCTTT

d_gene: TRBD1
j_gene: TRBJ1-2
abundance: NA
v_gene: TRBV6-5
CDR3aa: CASSWTGGDGYTF
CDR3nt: TGTGCCAGCAGTTGGACAGGGGGCGATGGCTACACCTTC